This entry lists 26 T cell receptor beta chains sequenced from one sample in a study of control samples from healthy donors and cancer patients (dated by TCRdb to about 2020). Library preparation was by the immunoSEQ multiplex PCR assay. Here the immuneACCESS table is served through TCRdb, limited to in-frame sequences with V and J called. Missing clones are a known gap in these copies; in checked studies unresolved V genes cover under half, and the rest lacks a known reason. In all, the sample holds around 170,000 clones, and around nine tenths of those were seen once. The top ten constitute roughly 1.3% of the sample. The material sequenced was blood. Every receptor here comes from a man between 25 and 39 years old in good health.

The J gene is TRBJ2-2, the V gene TRBV10-3; maybe TRBD1 (6 bases). The V gene lost 8 bases and the J gene lost 3 bases, with 13 bases spanning the gap. This CDR3 contains 14 residues. Germline CDR1 is ENHRY and CDR2 is SYGVKD. CDR3 sequence (DNA): TGTGCCATCGCGCACAGGGCGGACACCGGGGAGCTGTTTTTT. Translated, it gives CAIAHRADTGELFF.

The V and J genes are TRBV28 and TRBJ1-2; 9 positions agree with TRBD1. Per germline, CDR1 MDHEN and CDR2 SYDVKM. V lost 4 bases, J lost 6 bases, and 6 bases stayed unmatched. The CDR3 consists of 14 residues. CDR3: CASSSAGDRDGYTF. The DNA for the CDR3 is TGTGCCAGCAGTTCAGCCGGGGACAGGGATGGCTACACCTTC.

The chain combines TRBV27 with TRBJ1-4, with D hard to call. This CDR3 contains 14 residues. V was clipped by 5 bases and J by 4 bases, with 11 bases between them. CDR1 MNHEY and CDR2 SMNVEV come from the germline V gene (reference sequence). The chain's CDR3 is CASSRTDFNEKLFF. The CDR3 DNA is TGTGCCAGCAGTCGGACCGACTTTAATGAAAAACTGTTTTTT.

The chain carries TRBV6-2 or TRBV6-3 and TRBJ1-5; D unresolved. CDR3 length: 13 residues. Trimming shortened V by 4 bases and J by 3 bases, and 7 bases separated the two germline ends. The germline CDR1 and CDR2 sequences are MNHEY and SVGEGT. The CDR3 DNA is TGTGCCAGCAGTTCCGGGCCCAATCAGCCCCAGCATTTT. This gives the protein CASSSGPNQPQHF.

The V gene is TRBV7-8, the J gene TRBJ2-1; 12 positions match TRBD2. Germline V gives CDR1 SGHVS, CDR2 FQNEAQ. CDR3 size: 15 residues. Unmatched junction bases numbered 7, after V lost 5 bases and J lost 8 bases. CDR3 in amino acids: CASSQRLAGVHEQFF. The CDR3 bases are TGTGCCAGCAGCCAACGACTAGCGGGGGTTCATGAGCAGTTCTTC.

In DNA, the CDR3 is TGCAGCGTTGAAGGCGTCCGGGACAGGGGCCCCGAGCAGTACTTC. It specifies CSVEGVRDRGPEQYF. The chain recombines TRBV29-1 with TRBJ2-7; TRBD1 agrees at 10 bases. The CDR3 spans 15 residues. V trimming: 1 base; J trimming: 6 bases; junction bases outside the gene matches: 9. Per germline, CDR1 SQVTM and CDR2 ANQGSEA.

This clone ranks as medium-sized (0.01 to 0.1%). V gene TRBV6-1 combines with J gene TRBJ1-6; D is possibly TRBD1 (5 bases). V lost 4 bases to trimming and J lost 2 bases, with 18 bases between them. This CDR3 region has 18 residues. Per germline, CDR1 MNHNS and CDR2 SASEGT. The CDR3 region has the DNA TGTGCCAGCAGTGCCACCCCCGGGGCAGGAGCCTATAATTCACCCCTCCACTTT. It translates to CASSATPGAGAYNSPLHF.

The chain employs TRBV27 and TRBJ2-7; 11 bases map to TRBD2. The germline CDR1 and CDR2 sequences are MNHEY and SMNVEV (reference sequence). V gave up 0 bases and J gave up 3 bases; unmatched junction bases: 4. The CDR3 loop spans 16 amino acids. The CDR3 coding sequence is TGTGCCAGCAGTTTATCTGCACTAGCGGGGGTCTACGAGCAGTACTTC. Translation: CASSLSALAGVYEQYF.

The chain carries TRBV4-1 and TRBJ1-3; TRBD1 is a possible D gene (6 bases). The CDR3 loop spans 17 amino acids. V was pared by 1 base and J by 2 bases, with 15 bases between. Germline V CDR1 and CDR2: MGHRA, YSYEKL. The CDR3 coding sequence is TGCGCCAGCAGCCAAGGTCTGGCTTGGGGGCCTGGAAACACCATATATTTT. As protein: CASSQGLAWGPGNTIYF.

The J gene is TRBJ2-6, the V gene TRBV11-2; the D is unclear. The length of the CDR3 is 16 residues. V was shortened by 0 bases and J by 4 bases, with 10 bases between the two germline ends. In germline, CDR1 is SGHAT, CDR2 FQNNGV. The CDR3 nucleotides are TGTGCCAGCAGCTTAGATAGGGCTAGGGGGGCCAACGTCCTGACTTTC. Translation gives CASSLDRARGANVLTF. Full variable domain (outside the CDR3, taken from reference TRBV11-2 and TRBJ2-6): EAGVAQSPRYKIIEKRQSVAFWCNPISGHATLYWYQQILGQGPKLLIQFQNNGVVDDSQLPKDRFSAERLKGVDSTLKIQPAKLEDSAVYLCASSLDRARGANVLTFGAGSRLTVL.

The rearrangement joins TRBV7-9 to TRBJ1-1; D is undetermined. Germline V gene lookup returns CDR1 SEHNR and CDR2 FQNEAQ (reference sequence). V gave up 5 bases and J gave up 1 base, with 8 bases separating them. The CDR3 spans 13 residues. The CDR3, as DNA: TGTGCCAGCAGCACATCACCGAACACTGAAGCTTTCTTT. Its protein product is CASSTSPNTEAFF.

V gene TRBV16 combines with J gene TRBJ1-4; D is undetermined. The CDR3 contains 15 residues. V lost 3 bases, J lost 8 bases, and 16 bases lay in between. Germline V lookup: CDR1 KGHSY, CDR2 FQNENV. CDR3 residues: CASSHTHRPGEKLFF. The CDR3 DNA is TGTGCCAGCAGCCACACTCACCGCCCGGGAGAAAAACTGTTTTTT.

V usage is TRBV4-3 and J usage is TRBJ1-1, with D perhaps TRBD1 (5 bases). With 0 bases removed from V and 4 bases from J, the gap between germline ends came to 9 bases. CDR1 is LGHNA and CDR2 is YSLEER in the germline V gene. The CDR3 has 14 amino acids. DNA of the CDR3: TGCGCCAGCAGCCAAGAACTGGGGACCACTGAAGCTTTCTTT. This codes for CASSQELGTTEAFF.

This clone was seen more than once but under ten times. The chain recombines TRBV27 with TRBJ1-6; D may be TRBD1 (6 bases). The CDR3 totals 15 residues. Trimming left V 7 bases short and J 3 bases short, with 13 bases between. Per germline, CDR1 MNHEY and CDR2 SMNVEV (reference sequence). This chain's CDR3 is CASTLGQSYNSPLHF. DNA of the CDR3: TGTGCCAGCACCCTAGGACAGAGCTATAATTCACCCCTCCACTTT.

The V call is TRBV7-8, the J call TRBJ2-5; 9 bases are shared with TRBD2. The CDR3 runs to 16 residues. CDR1 SGHVS and CDR2 FQNEAQ come from the germline V gene. Trimming at V came to 1 base and at J to 4 bases, leaving 7 bases not matched to a gene. Written as DNA, the CDR3 is TGTGCCAGCAGCTTAGGGCTAGCGGGGCCCAGAGAGACCCAGTACTTC. Translated, it gives CASSLGLAGPRETQYF.

The chain has TRBV4-1 and TRBJ2-7, with 7 bases identical to TRBD1. Germline V gives CDR1 MGHRA, CDR2 YSYEKL. The CDR3 loop spans 13 amino acids. V was clipped by 3 bases and J by 6 bases; unmatched bases: 5. Here the CDR3 reads CASSQARGLEQYF. DNA of the CDR3: TGCGCCAGCAGCCAGGCGAGGGGGCTCGAGCAGTACTTC.

The chain is built from TRBV28 and TRBJ2-3; D gene unclear. V was pared by 2 bases and J by 1 base, with 10 bases between. CDR3 length: 15 amino acids. CDR1 and CDR2 (germline): MDHEN, SYDVKM. CDR3 sequence: CASSLPALGTDTQYF. The CDR3 region has the DNA TGTGCCAGCAGTTTACCAGCGTTGGGCACAGATACGCAGTATTTT.

The rearrangement links TRBV6-2 or TRBV6-3 to TRBJ1-5; 7 positions match TRBD1. Germline CDR1 is MNHEY and CDR2 is SVGEGT. V was pared by 4 bases and J by 3 bases, with 9 bases of the junction left unmatched. CDR3 length: 16 residues. The CDR3 DNA reads TGTGCCAGCAGTTCGTTGGGACAGACCTACAATCAGCCCCAGCATTTT. Translation: CASSSLGQTYNQPQHF.

Written as DNA, the CDR3 is TGTGCCTGGAGTGCTAACCAGGGGTATAATGAAAAACTGTTTTTT. Translation: CAWSANQGYNEKLFF. The genes are TRBV30 and TRBJ1-4, with a possible D match to TRBD1 (6 bases). V lost 1 base and J lost 4, with 13 bases in between. Germline values: CDR1 GTSNPN, CDR2 SVGIG (reference sequence). The CDR3 has 15 residues. Variable domain in full (rest from reference TRBV30 and TRBJ1-4): SQTIHQWPATLVQPVGSPLSLECTVEGTSNPNLYWYRQAAGRGLQLLFYSVGIGQISSEVPQNLSASRPQDRQFILSSKKLLLSDSGFYLCAWSANQGYNEKLFFGSGTQLSVL.

In DNA, the CDR3 is TGCGCCAGCAGCTTGGCCGCGGGAGGGCCTGATGAGCAGTACTTC. Amino acids: CASSLAAGGPDEQYF. This sequence joins TRBV5-1 and TRBJ2-7; 9 bases are shared with TRBD2. The germline gives CDR1 SGHRS, CDR2 YFSETQ. Losses at the gene ends were 0 bases for V and 7 bases for J; bases not matched to a gene: 8. This CDR3 has 15 residues.

CDR3 DNA sequence: TGCGCCAGCAGCCCACTCGGGACAGGGATCTATGGCTACACCTTC. Translation gives CASSPLGTGIYGYTF. The V call is TRBV5-1, the J call TRBJ1-2, with 9 bases fitting TRBD1. The CDR3 sequence is 15 residues long. The ends lost 4 bases at V and 4 bases at J; junction bases unmatched: 8. CDR1 SGHRS and CDR2 YFSETQ come from the germline V gene.

V usage is TRBV7-9 and J usage is TRBJ2-1; 7 positions agree with TRBD2. The V gene's germline CDR1 is SEHNR and CDR2 FQNEAQ (reference sequence). The V gene end was trimmed by 5 bases and the J gene end by 1 base; junction bases not matched to a gene: 5. This CDR3 contains 15 residues. The CDR3 sequence: CASSKSGISYNEQFF. The CDR3 bases are TGTGCCAGCAGCAAGAGCGGGATTTCCTACAATGAGCAGTTCTTC.

The V gene is TRBV15, the J gene TRBJ2-3; 8 positions agree with TRBD1. From germline, CDR1 is LNHNV and CDR2 YYDKDF (reference sequence). Trimming cost V 0 bases and J 6 bases; bases outside gene matches: 8. This CDR3 contains 16 residues. The DNA for the CDR3 is TGTGCCACCAGCAGAGATGGCACAGGGGGTGGGGATACGCAGTATTTT. Translating it yields CATSRDGTGGGDTQYF.

The rearrangement joins TRBV10-1 to TRBJ2-3; 8 bases match TRBD2. Germline assignment: CDR1 WNHNN and CDR2 SYGVQD (reference sequence). CDR3 length: 13 residues. V trimming: 8 bases; J trimming: 4 bases; junction bases outside the gene matches: 5. The CDR3 loop reads CASSLSGADTQYF. CDR3 coding DNA: TGCGCCAGCTCTCTTAGCGGGGCAGATACGCAGTATTTT.

The chain links TRBV28 to TRBJ1-5; TRBD1 might be the D (5 bases). Germline-derived CDR1 and CDR2 are MDHEN and SYDVKM. The V end lost 6 bases, the J end lost 1 base, and 28 bases lay between the germline ends. CDR3 size: 20 residues. For the CDR3, the DNA is TGTGCCAGCAGGAGGATGCGTTTGGCTAGCGGGGGTTGGAGCAATCAGCCCCAGCATTTT. Translation: CASRRMRLASGGWSNQPQHF. Full variable domain (remainder filled in from reference TRBV28 and TRBJ1-5): DVKVTQSSRYLVKRTGEKVFLECVQDMDHENMFWYRQDPGLGLRLIYFSYDVKMKEKGDIPEGYSVSREKKERFSLILESASTNQTSMYLCASRRMRLASGGWSNQPQHFGDGTRLSIL.

V and J are TRBV3-1 (or the pseudogene TRBV3-2) and TRBJ2-7; no clear D. V lost 2 bases and J 9 bases, leaving 17 bases between the germline ends. The germline V gene encodes CDR1 LGHDT and CDR2 YNNKEL (reference sequence). This CDR3 spans 14 amino acids. CDR3 sequence reads: CASSQQTERKRQYF. The CDR3 DNA reads TGTGCCAGCAGCCAACAGACCGAGAGGAAACGGCAGTACTTC.